This TCR beta chain was identified during a study of T cell responses to AZD1222 COVID-19 vaccine. The overall study: Pooled together were second doses at about 4 or about 12 weeks. Findings and limits, study-wide: Among vaccine-associated CD4 TCRs, coverage spanned spike, with dominance at 160-218 and 743-854. Donors were mostly white British, more females; clonal diversity possibly underestimated. No repertoire was sampled before or during the peak T cell response, only after it.

Only one count was recorded for this clone. Its antigen is unidentified. TCRdb's copy holds only in-frame clones and misses some; the assay was immunoSEQ multiplex PCR. The sample holds under 150,000 clones, roughly 88% seen once. CDR1 WSHSY and CDR2 SAAADI come from the germline V gene. The V end was cut by 8 bases, the J end by 8 bases, with 12 bases between. The CDR3 is 12 residues long. The input for sequencing was peripheral blood, taken on day 0 of AZD1222 vaccination. This TCR came from an adult in good health. This sequence joins TRBV10-2 and TRBJ1-4; D is possibly TRBD1 (6 bases). CDR3 in amino acids: CASFGTSEKLFF. Written as DNA, the CDR3 is TGCGCCAGCTTCGGGACATCCGAAAAACTGTTTTTT.